A selection of T cell receptor beta chains follows, all from one sample in a study of T cell responses to AZD1222 COVID-19 vaccine. Assay used: immunoSEQ multiplex PCR; TCRdb lists only in-frame clones, some missing. The repertoire holds about 130,000 clones, about 92% seen once, with about 8.6% in the top ten. The material was peripheral blood, obtained on day 0 of AZD1222 vaccination. These receptors were taken from an adult in good health. The CDR3 runs from the conserved cysteine through the conserved F or W. Clone size is not always given. Where it is, it says once, few, many or a class for expanded clones.

j_call: TRBJ1-5
clone_size: NA
v_call: TRBV5-6
cdr3_aa: CASSLSLSNQPQHF

j_call: TRBJ1-3
clone_size: NA
v_call: TRBV2
cdr3_aa: CASREGFSGNTIYF

j_call: TRBJ2-7
clone_size: NA
v_call: TRBV18
cdr3_aa: CASSPPSSSPYEQYF

j_call: TRBJ2-2
clone_size: once
v_call: TRBV3-1/TRBV3-2
cdr3_aa: CASSHGTGSNTGELFF

j_call: TRBJ2-2
clone_size: NA
v_call: TRBV28
cdr3_aa: CASRRTGELFF

j_call: TRBJ2-3
clone_size: NA
v_call: TRBV7-7
cdr3_aa: CASSLLFGAGPSTDTQYF

j_call: TRBJ1-2
clone_size: NA
v_call: TRBV4-1
cdr3_aa: CASSQVQGSNYGYTF

j_call: TRBJ2-7
clone_size: NA
v_call: TRBV6-5
cdr3_aa: CASSYGPRRAAYEQYF

j_call: TRBJ2-1
clone_size: NA
v_call: TRBV11-3
cdr3_aa: CASSVDRENNEQFF

j_call: TRBJ1-5
clone_size: NA
v_call: TRBV3-1/TRBV3-2
cdr3_aa: CASSQGQGINEPQHF

j_call: TRBJ1-3
clone_size: NA
v_call: TRBV5-1
cdr3_aa: CASSLGQVLGTIYF

j_call: TRBJ2-7
clone_size: NA
v_call: TRBV18
cdr3_aa: CASSSRLKQGNSYEQYF

j_call: TRBJ1-6
clone_size: NA
v_call: TRBV6-5
cdr3_aa: CASSRNLSPLHF

j_call: TRBJ2-7
clone_size: NA
v_call: TRBV5-6
cdr3_aa: CASSLTFNLEQYF

j_call: TRBJ1-3
clone_size: once
v_call: TRBV7-9
cdr3_aa: CASSLFAISGNTIYF

j_call: TRBJ2-1
clone_size: NA
v_call: TRBV11-3
cdr3_aa: CASSTWGGNYEQFF

j_call: TRBJ1-6
clone_size: NA
v_call: TRBV25-1
cdr3_aa: CASSAVQGSSPLHF

j_call: TRBJ1-5
clone_size: NA
v_call: TRBV5-8
cdr3_aa: CASSLRAWGINPQHF

j_call: TRBJ1-1
clone_size: NA
v_call: TRBV6-2/TRBV6-3
cdr3_aa: CASSYSFSTEAFF